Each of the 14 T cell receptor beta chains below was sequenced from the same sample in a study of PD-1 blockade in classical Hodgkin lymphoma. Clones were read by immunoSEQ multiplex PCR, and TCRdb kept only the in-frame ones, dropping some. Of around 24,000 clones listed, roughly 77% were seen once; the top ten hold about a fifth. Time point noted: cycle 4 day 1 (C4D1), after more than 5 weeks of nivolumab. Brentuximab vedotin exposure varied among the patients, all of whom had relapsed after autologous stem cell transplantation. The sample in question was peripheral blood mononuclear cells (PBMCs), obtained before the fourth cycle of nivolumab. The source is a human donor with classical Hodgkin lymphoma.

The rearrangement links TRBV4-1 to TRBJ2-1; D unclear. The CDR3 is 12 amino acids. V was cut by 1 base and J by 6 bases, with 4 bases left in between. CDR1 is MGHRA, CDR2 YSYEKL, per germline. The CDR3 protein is CASSQVLNEQFF. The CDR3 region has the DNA TGCGCCAGCAGCCAAGTGCTCAATGAGCAGTTCTTC.

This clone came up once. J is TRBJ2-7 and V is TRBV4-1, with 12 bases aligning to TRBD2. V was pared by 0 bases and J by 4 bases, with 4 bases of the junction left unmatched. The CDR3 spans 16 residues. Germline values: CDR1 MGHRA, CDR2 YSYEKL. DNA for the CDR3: TGCGCCAGCAGCCAAGAAAGACTAGCGGGAGTGTACGAGCAGTACTTC. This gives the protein CASSQERLAGVYEQYF.

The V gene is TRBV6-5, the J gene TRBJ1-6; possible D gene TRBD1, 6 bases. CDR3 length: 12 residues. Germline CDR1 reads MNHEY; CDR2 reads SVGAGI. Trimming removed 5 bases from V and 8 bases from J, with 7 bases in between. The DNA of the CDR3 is TGTGCCAGCAGTCGGACAGATTCACCCCTCCACTTT. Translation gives CASSRTDSPLHF.

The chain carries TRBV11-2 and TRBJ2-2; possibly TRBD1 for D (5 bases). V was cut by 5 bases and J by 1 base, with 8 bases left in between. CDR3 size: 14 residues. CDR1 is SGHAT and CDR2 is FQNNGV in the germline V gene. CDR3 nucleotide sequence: TGTGCCAGCAGCGGACATAAGAACACCGGGGAGCTGTTTTTT. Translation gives CASSGHKNTGELFF.

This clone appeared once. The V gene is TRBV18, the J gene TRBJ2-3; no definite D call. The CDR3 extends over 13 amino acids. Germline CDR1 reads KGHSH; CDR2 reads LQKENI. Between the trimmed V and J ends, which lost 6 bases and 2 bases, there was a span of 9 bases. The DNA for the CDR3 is TGTGCCAGCTCTAATTTGGCCACAGATACGCAGTATTTT. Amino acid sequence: CASSNLATDTQYF. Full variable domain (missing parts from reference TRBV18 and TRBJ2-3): NAGVMQNPRHLVRRRGQEARLRCSPMKGHSHVYWYRQLPEEGLKFMVYLQKENIIDESGMPKERFSAEFPKEGPSILRIQQVVRGDSAAYFCASSNLATDTQYFGPGTRLTVL.

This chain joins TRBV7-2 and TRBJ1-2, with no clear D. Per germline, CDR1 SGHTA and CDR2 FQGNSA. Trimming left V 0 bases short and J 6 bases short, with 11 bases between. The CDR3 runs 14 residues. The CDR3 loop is CASSLAPRRDGYTF. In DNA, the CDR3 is TGTGCCAGCAGCTTAGCGCCCAGACGGGATGGCTACACCTTC.

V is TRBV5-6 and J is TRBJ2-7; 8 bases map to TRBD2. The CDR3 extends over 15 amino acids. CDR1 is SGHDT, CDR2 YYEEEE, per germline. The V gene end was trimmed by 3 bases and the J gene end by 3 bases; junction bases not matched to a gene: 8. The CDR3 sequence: CASSWGTSRFYEQYF. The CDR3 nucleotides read TGTGCCAGCAGCTGGGGGACTAGTAGGTTCTACGAGCAGTACTTC.

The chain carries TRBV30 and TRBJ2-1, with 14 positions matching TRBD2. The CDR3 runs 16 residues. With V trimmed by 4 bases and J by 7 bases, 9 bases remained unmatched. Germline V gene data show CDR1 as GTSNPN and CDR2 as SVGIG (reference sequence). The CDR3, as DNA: TGTGCCTGGATGGGGGGGACTAGCGGGAGTGGGAATGAGCAGTTCTTC. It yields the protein CAWMGGTSGSGNEQFF.

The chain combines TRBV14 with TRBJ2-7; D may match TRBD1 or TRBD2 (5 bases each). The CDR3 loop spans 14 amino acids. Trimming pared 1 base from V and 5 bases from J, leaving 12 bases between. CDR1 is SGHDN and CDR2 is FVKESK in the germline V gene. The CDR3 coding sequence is TGTGCCAGCAGCCAAGGGGGGTTTTCCCACGAGCAGTACTTC. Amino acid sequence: CASSQGGFSHEQYF.

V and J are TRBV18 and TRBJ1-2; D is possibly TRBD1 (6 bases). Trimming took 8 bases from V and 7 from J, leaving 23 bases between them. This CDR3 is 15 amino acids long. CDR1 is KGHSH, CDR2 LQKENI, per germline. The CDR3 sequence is CASTPGGQSGRGYTF. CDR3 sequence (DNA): TGTGCCAGCACCCCGGGGGGGCAATCGGGTCGTGGCTACACCTTC. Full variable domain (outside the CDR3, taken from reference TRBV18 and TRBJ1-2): NAGVMQNPRHLVRRRGQEARLRCSPMKGHSHVYWYRQLPEEGLKFMVYLQKENIIDESGMPKERFSAEFPKEGPSILRIQQVVRGDSAAYFCASTPGGQSGRGYTFGSGTRLTVV.

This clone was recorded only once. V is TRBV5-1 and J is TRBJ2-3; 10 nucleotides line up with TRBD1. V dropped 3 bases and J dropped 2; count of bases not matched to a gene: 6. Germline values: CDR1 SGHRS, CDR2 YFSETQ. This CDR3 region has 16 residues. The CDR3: CASSSAGTGVTDTQYF. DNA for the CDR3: TGCGCCAGCAGCTCGGCCGGGACAGGGGTCACAGATACGCAGTATTTT.

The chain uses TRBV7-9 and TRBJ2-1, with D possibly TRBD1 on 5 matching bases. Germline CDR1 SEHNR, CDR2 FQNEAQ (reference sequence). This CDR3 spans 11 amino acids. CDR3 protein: CAAPRADEQFF. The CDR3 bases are TGTGCGGCCCCCAGGGCCGATGAGCAGTTCTTC.

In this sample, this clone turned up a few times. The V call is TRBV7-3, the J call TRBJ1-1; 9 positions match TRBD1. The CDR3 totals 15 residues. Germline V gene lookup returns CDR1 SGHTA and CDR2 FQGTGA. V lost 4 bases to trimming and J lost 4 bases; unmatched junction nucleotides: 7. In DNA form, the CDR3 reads TGTGCCAGCAGCTCCGGACAGGGGCGGGGCACTGAAGCTTTCTTT. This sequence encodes CASSSGQGRGTEAFF.

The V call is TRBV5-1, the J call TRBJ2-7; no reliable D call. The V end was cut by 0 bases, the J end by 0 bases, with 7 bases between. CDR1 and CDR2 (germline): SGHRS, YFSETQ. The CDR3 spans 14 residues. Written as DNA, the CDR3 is TGCGCCAGCAGCTTGGGGATAGGCTCCTACGAGCAGTACTTC. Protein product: CASSLGIGSYEQYF.